The 9 T cell receptor beta chains below come from one sample, sequenced in a study of T-cell memory formation after mild COVID-19. TCRdb processed the 5' RACE reads anew with MiXCR; each CDR3 protein has one entry. The repertoire has roughly 480,000 distinct CDR3 sequences, approximately 23% of them found once; the top ten carry around 12%. The source material was PBMCs or a T cell subset sorted from them (not recorded which). The receptors originated from an adult woman who had mild COVID-19 (a few samples of this study predate the infection). Cell type and time point are not known.

This sequence joins TRBV10-3 and TRBJ1-1; D is possibly TRBD1 (5 bases). Trimming pared 10 bases from V and 3 bases from J, leaving 18 bases between. The germline gives CDR1 ENHRY, CDR2 SYGVKD. This CDR3 spans 14 amino acids. For the CDR3, the DNA is TGTGCCACCGCCTGGGGGGGAAGGGACACTGAAGCTTTCTTT. Its protein is CATAWGGRDTEAFF.

The chain combines TRBV2 with TRBJ2-7; D uncertain. The CDR3 runs to 12 residues. Per germline, CDR1 SNHLY and CDR2 FYNNEI. V was clipped by 3 bases and J by 4 bases, with 7 bases between them. CDR3 region: CASSDGPYEQYF. The CDR3 nucleotides are TGTGCCAGCAGTGACGGGCCATACGAGCAGTACTTC.

The chain uses TRBV12-3 or TRBV12-4 and TRBJ2-2, with 15 bases lining up with TRBD2. This CDR3 region has 17 residues. V shed 0 bases, J shed 7 bases, and the junction held 3 bases outside the gene matches. CDR3 loop: CASSLAGTSGRFGELFF. CDR3 in DNA: TGTGCCAGCAGTTTAGCTGGGACTAGCGGGAGGTTCGGGGAGCTGTTTTTT.

The chain has TRBV6-5 and TRBJ2-5; tentatively, D is TRBD1 (5 bases). Germline CDR1 is MNHEY and CDR2 is SVGAGI. The CDR3 runs 17 residues. Trimming left V 2 bases short and J 5 bases short, with 21 bases between. The CDR3 reads CASSYLTPTGPFETQYF. CDR3 nucleotides: TGTGCCAGCAGTTACCTTACCCCAACAGGACCTTTCGAGACCCAGTACTTC.

This clonotype was found a few times. This chain joins TRBV5-6 and TRBJ2-7, with 7 bases lining up with TRBD2. Germline trimming cut 3 bases from V and 2 bases from J; bases unmatched to any gene: 5. From germline, CDR1 is SGHDT and CDR2 YYEEEE. The CDR3 is 14 amino acids. CDR3 in DNA: TGTGCCAGCAGCTCCGCCGGGACTACCTACGAGCAGTACTTC. Residues: CASSSAGTTYEQYF.

The sample holds a few counts of this clonotype. This sequence joins TRBV5-1 and TRBJ2-1, with D maybe TRBD1 (6 bases). V was shortened by 2 bases and J by 5 bases, with 14 bases between the two germline ends. There are 15 residues in the CDR3. Germline V lookup: CDR1 SGHRS, CDR2 YFSETQ. The CDR3 DNA follows: TGCGCCAGCAGCTTTGGGGACATTGGAGACAATGAGCAGTTCTTC. Translated: CASSFGDIGDNEQFF.

This clonotype has more than one count but fewer than ten. The V gene is TRBV24-1, the J gene TRBJ2-1, with TRBD1 matching 9 bases. V shed 9 bases, J shed 6 bases, and the junction held 8 bases outside the gene matches. Per germline, CDR1 KGHDR and CDR2 SFDVKD. The CDR3 is made up of 14 amino acids. The CDR3 DNA follows: TGTGCCACCGGCCGGGACAGGGTAGCCAATGAGCAGTTCTTC. It is translated as CATGRDRVANEQFF.

This clonotype was seen only a few times. This sequence joins TRBV18 and TRBJ2-7; TRBD1 is a possible D gene (6 bases). Trimming shortened V by 4 bases and J by 3 bases, and 10 bases separated the two germline ends. CDR1 is KGHSH and CDR2 is LQKENI in the germline V gene. The CDR3 has 13 amino acids. CDR3 DNA sequence: TGTGCCAGCTCACTCCAGGACAGCTACGAGCAGTACTTC. Its protein is CASSLQDSYEQYF.

This chain uses TRBV19 with TRBJ1-1, with TRBD1 identical over 7 bases. J was trimmed by 1 base and V by 5 bases; bases with no gene match: 7. There are 15 residues in the CDR3. The germline V gene has CDR1 LNHDA and CDR2 SQIVND (reference sequence). In nucleotides, the CDR3 is TGTGCCAGTAGTTGGGGGACAGAGGGGAACACTGAAGCTTTCTTT. It yields the protein CASSWGTEGNTEAFF.